This TCR beta chain was identified during a study of cytomegalovirus exposure and HLA in healthy donors. Amplification used 60 Vbeta primers and 13 Jbeta primers. The table came from immunoSEQ multiplex PCR; TCRdb's copy has only in-frame clones and leaves some out. The sample shows 120,000 to 150,000 clones, approximately 79% of them seen only once. Study results and limitations: Reported results showed that the classifier diagnosed cytomegalovirus status with high specificity and sensitivity. Reports indicate that TCR beta sequences accurately predicted the HLA-A and HLA-B alleles of most subjects.

Samples came from healthy bone marrow donors. Remarks on this clone: Its antigen is as yet unknown.

Germline values: CDR1 PRHDT, CDR2 FYEKMQ (reference sequence). V lost 5 bases to trimming and J lost 0 bases, with 14 bases between them. The CDR3 length is 16 residues. This sequence joins TRBV13 and TRBJ2-1; the D gene is possibly TRBD2 (5 bases). The sequenced material came from PBMCs. The clonotype was recovered from a female donor in good health and CMV-seronegative. In DNA form, the CDR3 reads TGTGCCAGCAGCCTACCCCTAGGGAGCTCCTACAATGAGCAGTTCTTC. This encodes CASSLPLGSSYNEQFF.